Below are 10 T cell receptor beta chains sequenced from a single sample in a study of neurological immune-mediated disorders. In TCRdb, the 5' RACE reads were re-called with MiXCR into one record per CDR3 protein. The sample shows more than 35,000 distinct CDR3 sequences, less than 4% of them seen only once. The specimen was PBMCs. These receptors all stem from a woman aged 45-60 years with multiple sclerosis.

This clonotype was seen many times. The chain has TRBV10-3 and TRBJ2-2, with D tentatively TRBD2 (5 bases). Trimming shortened V by 0 bases and J by 3 bases, and 11 bases separated the two germline ends. The germline CDR1 and CDR2 sequences are ENHRY and SYGVKD. This CDR3 spans 16 amino acids. This CDR3 is CAISESWLADTGELFF. Written as DNA, the CDR3 is TGTGCCATCAGTGAGTCGTGGCTAGCAGACACCGGGGAGCTGTTTTTT.

There are many counts of this clonotype. The genes are TRBV20-1 and TRBJ1-5; D unresolved. This CDR3 contains 13 residues. Germline CDR1 is DFQATT and CDR2 is SNEGSKA (reference sequence). The V and J ends lost 3 bases and 6 bases respectively, with 12 bases between them. DNA of the CDR3: TGCAGTGCTAGCTCCGCGAGGTTTCAGCCCCAGCATTTT. It specifies CSASSARFQPQHF.

The sample holds many counts of this clonotype. Possible read error: a much larger clone is one base away. The chain couples TRBV10-3 to TRBJ2-5; D gene ambiguous. Germline assignment: CDR1 ENHRY and CDR2 SYGVKD. The CDR3 has 15 amino acids. V dropped 4 bases and J dropped 2 bases, with 14 bases sitting between them. CDR3 nucleotide sequence: TGTGCCATCAGTGTCGGGTTTGGAACACAAGAGACCCAGTACTTC. This encodes CAISVGFGTQETQYF.

This clonotype was recorded many times. The CDR3 DNA reads TGCAGTGCTAGCCGGGGGGCCGCCTACAATGAGCAGTTCTTC. Translating gives CSASRGAAYNEQFF. The gene calls are TRBV20-1 and TRBJ2-1; tentative D call: TRBD2 (7 bases). Trimming took 3 bases from V and 2 from J, leaving 11 bases between them. This CDR3 is 14 amino acids long. CDR1 DFQATT and CDR2 SNEGSKA come from the germline V gene (reference sequence).

This clonotype was recorded many times. This chain connects TRBV29-1 to TRBJ1-2; D unresolved. The CDR3 consists of 12 residues. Per the germline V gene, CDR1 is SQVTM and CDR2 is ANQGSEA. V gave up 2 bases and J gave up 4 bases, with 8 bases separating them. The CDR3 loop reads CSVESGGYGYTF. The CDR3 region has the DNA TGCAGCGTTGAAAGCGGAGGCTATGGCTACACCTTC. Drawing the rest from reference TRBV29-1 and TRBJ1-2, the complete variable domain is SAVISQKPSRDICQRGTSLTIQCQVDSQVTMMFWYRQQPGQSLTLIATANQGSEATYESGFVIDKFPISRPNLTFSTLTVSNMSPEDSSIYLCSVESGGYGYTFGSGTRLTVV.

This clonotype has ten or more counts. V is TRBV5-1 and J is TRBJ2-1; 9 nucleotides match TRBD2. Germline-derived CDR1 and CDR2 are SGHRS and YFSETQ. CDR3 size: 17 residues. V shed 3 bases and J 5 bases; nucleotides not matched to a gene: 12. The CDR3 spells CASSSWGLADFNNEQFF. The CDR3, as DNA: TGCGCCAGCAGCTCATGGGGACTAGCCGACTTTAACAATGAGCAGTTCTTC.

This clonotype has a count of ten or more. V gene TRBV27 combines with J gene TRBJ1-5; D remains ambiguous. Trimming stripped 8 bases from V and 0 bases from J, with 14 bases between. The germline V gene encodes CDR1 MNHEY and CDR2 SMNVEV (reference sequence). The CDR3 is made up of 15 amino acids. The chain's CDR3 is CASGVGPYSNQPQHF. In nucleotides, the CDR3 is TGTGCCAGCGGCGTCGGCCCCTATAGCAATCAGCCCCAGCATTTT.

This clonotype occurred many times. The V and J genes are TRBV27 and TRBJ2-3; 14 nucleotides align to TRBD2. Germline V lookup: CDR1 MNHEY, CDR2 SMNVEV (reference sequence). The CDR3 loop spans 18 amino acids. V was clipped by 0 bases and J by 7 bases; unmatched bases: 9. This CDR3 is CASSLSPRLAGGFNTQYF. The CDR3 nucleotides are TGTGCCAGCAGTTTATCCCCCAGACTAGCGGGGGGGTTTAATACGCAGTATTTT.

This clonotype was recorded many times. This chain joins TRBV7-9 and TRBJ1-5, with D maybe TRBD1 (6 bases). V gave up 3 bases and J gave up 15 bases, with 18 bases separating them. Per the germline V gene, CDR1 is SEHNR and CDR2 is FQNEAQ (reference sequence). The CDR3 spans 13 residues. The DNA for the CDR3 is TGTGCCAGCAGCTTGGGGGCCTCCCAGGCCTGGCATTTT. Its translation: CASSLGASQAWHF.

This clonotype showed up many times. This chain links TRBV12-3 or TRBV12-4 with TRBJ2-7; 9 nucleotides line up with TRBD1. The CDR3 has 15 amino acids. J was trimmed by 5 bases and V by 5 bases; bases with no gene match: 10. In DNA, the CDR3 is TGTGCCAGCAGTCTAGACAGGGGGGGGGCCCACGAGCAGTACTTC. It yields the protein CASSLDRGGAHEQYF.